Following are 17 T cell receptor beta chains from one sample sequenced in a study of OX40 agonist ivuxolimab in advanced cancers. Method: immunoSEQ multiplex PCR; TCRdb's copy keeps in-frame clones and lacks some. The data contain tens of thousands of clones, 85% of them seen just once; the ten biggest clones take up less than 6.5%. This sample comprised CD4+ or CD8+ T cells sorted from blood, obtained in a trial of the OX40 agonist ivuxolimab. The receptors stem from an adult with an advanced solid tumor such as melanoma, head and neck, liver or kidney cancer.

This chain joins TRBV4-2 and TRBJ1-4; a weak D match, TRBD1 (6 bases). Germline CDR1 reads LGHNA; CDR2 reads YNFKEQ. Trimming pared 0 bases from V and 3 bases from J, leaving 14 bases between. The CDR3 is 17 amino acids. CDR3 protein: CASSQDPSGGSNEKLFF. The CDR3 DNA is TGTGCCAGCAGCCAAGATCCGTCGGGGGGCTCTAATGAAAAACTGTTTTTT.

Remarks on this clone: Other DNA sequences in the sample encode the same CDR3. This chain joins TRBV7-2 and TRBJ2-3; possibly TRBD2 for D (5 bases). In germline, CDR1 is SGHTA, CDR2 FQGNSA. This CDR3 comprises 12 residues. V lost 2 bases, J lost 6 bases, and 6 bases lay in between. The CDR3 sequence: CASSLQRDTQYF. CDR3 coding DNA: TGTGCCAGCAGCTTACAGCGGGATACGCAGTATTTT.

This chain links TRBV9 with TRBJ1-3; a possible D gene is TRBD1 (6 bases). Trimming pared 4 bases from V and 0 bases from J, leaving 8 bases between. CDR1 and CDR2 from the germline V gene are SGDLS and YYNGEE. The CDR3 has 14 residues. The CDR3 is CASSSGASGNTIYF. CDR3 coding DNA: TGTGCCAGCAGCTCAGGGGCCTCTGGAAACACCATATATTTT.

The chain carries TRBV7-2 and TRBJ2-7; the D gene is possibly TRBD2 (6 bases). The germline CDR1 and CDR2 sequences are SGHTA and FQGNSA. The V gene lost 5 bases and the J gene lost 2 bases, with 19 bases spanning the gap. The CDR3 runs 16 residues. CDR3 bases: TGTGCCAGCAGCCAAGATTATCCGGGAGCAGCCTACGAGCAGTACTTC. Its protein is CASSQDYPGAAYEQYF.

V usage is TRBV27 and J usage is TRBJ2-3; a weak D match, TRBD1 (6 bases). The ends were cut back, 6 bases at V and 9 bases at J, with 16 bases in the middle. Germline loops: CDR1 MNHEY, CDR2 SMNVEV (reference sequence). CDR3 length: 13 residues. CDR3 region: CASRQGPQGTQYF. The DNA for the CDR3 is TGTGCCAGCAGACAGGGACCGCAAGGGACGCAGTATTTT.

The chain carries TRBV7-8 and TRBJ1-1; 10 bases are shared with TRBD1. Germline loops: CDR1 SGHVS, CDR2 FQNEAQ. The CDR3 is 15 amino acids. Unmatched junction bases numbered 4, after V lost 2 bases and J lost 4 bases. CDR3 coding DNA: TGTGCCAGCAGCTTATTTCGGACAGGGGGCACTGAAGCTTTCTTT. This encodes CASSLFRTGGTEAFF.

This clone was recorded only once. CDR3 region: CASSSASGRVFTGELFF. In nucleotides, the CDR3 is TGTGCCAGCAGTTCCGCTAGCGGGAGGGTATTCACCGGGGAGCTGTTTTTT. The V gene is TRBV2, the J gene TRBJ2-2, with TRBD2 matching 12 bases. Trimming at V came to 5 bases and at J to 4 bases, leaving 8 bases not matched to a gene. Germline V CDR1 and CDR2: SNHLY, FYNNEI. The CDR3 is made up of 17 amino acids. The full variable domain, with the rest looked up from reference TRBV2 and TRBJ2-2, is EPEVTQTPSHQVTQMGQEVILRCVPISNHLYFYWYRQILGQKVEFLVSFYNNEISEKSEIFDDQFSVERPDGSNFTLKIRSTKLEDSAMYFCASSSASGRVFTGELFFGEGSRLTVL.

The chain employs TRBV2 and TRBJ2-5, with TRBD2 identical over 8 bases. V shed 4 bases, J shed 4 bases, and the junction held 11 bases outside the gene matches. The CDR3 covers 16 residues. CDR1 and CDR2 (germline): SNHLY, FYNNEI. CDR3 coding DNA: TGTGCCAGCAGTGGGGAAGGATCGGGAGGGAGAGAGACCCAGTACTTC. This encodes CASSGEGSGGRETQYF.

J is TRBJ2-2 and V is TRBV7-2, with D maybe TRBD2 (5 bases). This CDR3 is 17 amino acids long. Trimming pared 1 base from V and 8 bases from J, leaving 20 bases between. Germline V CDR1 and CDR2: SGHTA, FQGNSA. The CDR3 DNA reads TGTGCCAGCAGCTTAGGAGGCGGGCCCTATGTTGAGGGGGAGCTGTTTTTT. Its translation: CASSLGGGPYVEGELFF.

The chain links TRBV7-9 to TRBJ2-1; 12 bases fit TRBD2. The V and J ends lost 5 bases and 5 bases, in that order; junction bases with no gene match: 10. CDR3 size: 17 residues. The germline gives CDR1 SEHNR, CDR2 FQNEAQ (reference sequence). In DNA, the CDR3 is TGTGCCAGCAGCCCACCCTGGACTAGCGGGATCCACAATGAGCAGTTCTTC. Protein product: CASSPPWTSGIHNEQFF.

The V and J genes are TRBV18 and TRBJ2-1; no reliable D call. CDR3 length: 16 amino acids. Trimming stripped 6 bases from V and 4 bases from J, with 19 bases between. Germline V lookup: CDR1 KGHSH, CDR2 LQKENI. The chain's CDR3 is CASSGSPGRQYNEQFF. CDR3 bases: TGTGCCAGCTCCGGGTCGCCCGGACGGCAGTACAATGAGCAGTTCTTC.

V usage is TRBV25-1 and J usage is TRBJ2-2; D could derive from TRBD1 or TRBD2 (5 bases each). The V gene's germline CDR1 is MGHDK and CDR2 SYGVNS. CDR3 length: 15 amino acids. V was clipped by 7 bases and J by 4 bases, with 16 bases between them. In DNA, the CDR3 is TGTGCCAGCACCAAGCCAGGGACGGGCACCGGGGAGCTGTTTTTT. Protein product: CASTKPGTGTGELFF.

The chain combines TRBV9 with TRBJ1-3; D unresolved. CDR1 and CDR2 (germline): SGDLS, YYNGEE. This CDR3 is built from 14 residues. V gave up 0 bases and J gave up 2 bases, with 6 bases separating them. The CDR3: CASSVGTTGNTIYF. The CDR3 DNA sequence: TGTGCCAGCAGCGTAGGTACAACTGGAAACACCATATATTTT. Complete variable domain (other parts from reference TRBV9 and TRBJ1-3): DSGVTQTPKHLITATGQRVTLRCSPRSGDLSVYWYQQSLDQGLQFLIQYYNGEERAKGNILERFSAQQFPDLHSELNLSSLELGDSALYFCASSVGTTGNTIYFGEGSWLTVV.

In its sample, this clone was seen once. The chain links TRBV9 to TRBJ2-7; D unresolved. Germline V gene lookup returns CDR1 SGDLS and CDR2 YYNGEE. This CDR3 comprises 14 residues. Trimming removed 0 bases from V and 0 bases from J, with 7 bases in between. The DNA of the CDR3 is TGTGCCAGCAGCGTAGATCACAGCTCCTACGAGCAGTACTTC. Residues: CASSVDHSSYEQYF.

V is TRBV21-1 and J is TRBJ1-5; the table's D call, TRBD1, has no DNA check behind it. TRBV21-1 is annotated as a pseudogene. The CDR3 has 18 amino acids. CDR3 nucleotide sequence: TGTGCCAGCGCGAGGGGCCAGGGGGACCCATATAGCAATCAGCCCCAGCATTTT. It translates to CASARGQGDPYSNQPQHF.

This chain connects TRBV9 to TRBJ2-3; 9 positions match TRBD2. V lost 0 bases and J lost 0; bases outside the gene matches: 8. The CDR3 contains 18 residues. Looked up from germline, CDR1 is SGDLS and CDR2 is YYNGEE. Here the CDR3 reads CASSVEGSGSGSTDTQYF. The DNA for the CDR3 is TGTGCCAGCAGCGTAGAGGGTAGCGGGAGCGGTAGCACAGATACGCAGTATTTT.

The V call is TRBV7-2, the J call TRBJ2-5; a weak D match, TRBD1 (6 bases). The J call is uncertain, as TRBJ2-7 better fits the DNA end. This CDR3 has 14 amino acids. The germline V gene encodes CDR1 SGHTA and CDR2 FQGNSA. The CDR3 here is CASSRTEPPYEQYF. CDR3 bases: TGTGCCAGCAGTCGGACAGAACCTCCCTACGAGCAGTACTTC.